Listed here is a single TCR beta chain. Its binding antigen is unknown. Base-call qualities are not available, and no considerably larger clone is one nucleotide away. Systemically healthy Caucasian individuals from Russia, 35 to 50 in total and aged roughly 6 to 90 years, were included as donors. Roughly 10 milliliters of peripheral blood were drawn from each donor into EDTA-treated Vacutainer tubes. PBMCs were isolated by Ficoll-Paque density-gradient centrifugation, with at least 6.5 million obtained per sample. Total RNA, at least 6 micrograms per sample, was extracted from PBMCs with Trizol reagent. Naive CD45RAhigh/CD27high T cell percentages were measured by flow cytometry on a PBMC aliquot from every donor. This entry comes from a study of blood T cells in healthy people across ages (dated by TCRdb to between 2015 and 2016). Looking at the study overall: In model experiments, template switching captured roughly one uniquely barcoded TCR beta cDNA molecule for every two T cells. Age-related changes in TCR beta repertoire diversity were measured in the study by deep sequencing normalized with unique cDNA molecular identifiers. Four age groups were formed from the donors: young (average approximately 17 years), middle-aged (around 37), aged (roughly 58) and long-lived (approximately 80). To avoid experimental bias, donors of different ages were spread randomly across the sequencing lanes. The study analyzed two additional independent replicas of 1 million unique cDNA reads from the same blood draw for two donors, one aged 18 to 30 and one aged 80 or older. Points the paper makes about the study in general: Compared with the aged group, more naive CD4+ T cells, fewer expanded clones and increased TCR diversity were shown by the long-lived group, suggesting age selection. Estimates of total diversity from one million sequenced T cells were regarded as lower bounds and underestimates. Conclusive comparison of naive and antigen-experienced compartments was prevented by the profiling of bulk unsorted PBMCs. Because the CMV infection status of the donors was unknown, age-related changes in expanded clonotypes may potentially have been confounded. Observed TCR beta diversity per million T cells fell roughly linearly with age, and a significant reduction was already apparent by age around 39. A strong correlation was found between observed TCR beta diversity and the percentage of naive T cells measured by flow cytometry.

Preparation of the library involved 5' RACE. The instrument given in TCRdb is Illumina HiSeq 2500. A second PCR of roughly 7 to 12 cycles was run with a J-beta primer mix and a sample-barcoded 5' primer. Each TCR beta cDNA molecule received a unique molecular identifier from a template-switch 5' adaptor carrying 12 random nucleotides. At least 2.5 million CDR3-containing paired-end reads were obtained from each sample. All of the RNA was converted into first-strand cDNA using the Mint cDNA synthesis kit, with a TRBC-specific oligonucleotide serving as the primer. After uracil-DNA glycosylase treatment, a first 18-cycle PCR used universal primers M1SS and BC2_uni_R on all cDNA. For the original study's pipeline: For normalization, 1 million high-quality reads, each with a distinct molecular identifier, were randomly selected from each sample. Reads with shared molecular identifiers were discarded instead of being binned into consensus sequences. MiTCR, set to a Q25 quality threshold and the strictest error-elimination algorithm, was used for CDR3 identification, clonotype clustering and error correction. A nonparametric unseen species model using Euler transformation provided a lower-bound estimate of total TCR beta diversity. Using fastp at Q25 and MiXCR, TCRdb reprocessed the public reads and kept productive beta chains. All rows with the same CDR3 protein become a single entry with the most common DNA and genes. The V and J calls were not made by the authors but by TCRdb's processing. This sample has some 1 million distinct CDR3 sequences in its table, and under 45% of those were observed once. Together, the top ten hold approximately 20% of the sample.

CDR1 and CDR2, per the germline V gene (reference sequence), are MNHEY and SMNVEV. The cysteine opens and the phenylalanine closes a CDR3 of 13 amino acids. The retained sequence is limited to the CDR3, 39 bases, with the frame set at the first base. Trimming takes 4 bases from V and 3 bases from J, and the germline ends sit 10 bases apart. Sample: blood. The rearrangement joined TRBV27 to TRBJ2-7, and the D gene may be TRBD1, 5 bases matching. This receptor was taken from a woman in her sixties or seventies in good health. The nucleotide sequence is TGTGCCAGCAGTTGGGGCGCCTACTACGAGCAGTACTTC. Translated, it reads CASSWGAYYEQYF.